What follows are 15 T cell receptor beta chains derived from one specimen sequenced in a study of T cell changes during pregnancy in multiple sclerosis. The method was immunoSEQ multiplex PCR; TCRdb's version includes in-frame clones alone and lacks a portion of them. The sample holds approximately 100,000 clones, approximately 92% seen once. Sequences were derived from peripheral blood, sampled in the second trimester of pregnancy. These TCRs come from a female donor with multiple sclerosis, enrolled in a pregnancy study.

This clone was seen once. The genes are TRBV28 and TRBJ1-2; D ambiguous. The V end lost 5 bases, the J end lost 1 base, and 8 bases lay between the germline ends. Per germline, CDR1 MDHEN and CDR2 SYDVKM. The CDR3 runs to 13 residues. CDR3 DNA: TGTGCCAGCAGTCCTGGAGGTAACTATGGCTACACCTTC. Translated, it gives CASSPGGNYGYTF.

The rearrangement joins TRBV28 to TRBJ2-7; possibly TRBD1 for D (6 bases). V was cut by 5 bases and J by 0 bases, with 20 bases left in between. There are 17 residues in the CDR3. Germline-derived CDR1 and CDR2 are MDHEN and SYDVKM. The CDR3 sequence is CASSAPPGTPSSYEQYF. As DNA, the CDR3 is TGTGCCAGCAGTGCTCCCCCCGGGACACCTAGCTCCTACGAGCAGTACTTC.

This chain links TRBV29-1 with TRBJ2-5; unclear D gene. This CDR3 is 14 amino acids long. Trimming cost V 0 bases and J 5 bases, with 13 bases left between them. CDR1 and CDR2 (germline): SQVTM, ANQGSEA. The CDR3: CSVEDRRLEETQYF. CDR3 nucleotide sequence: TGCAGCGTTGAAGATCGTCGGTTAGAGGAGACCCAGTACTTC.

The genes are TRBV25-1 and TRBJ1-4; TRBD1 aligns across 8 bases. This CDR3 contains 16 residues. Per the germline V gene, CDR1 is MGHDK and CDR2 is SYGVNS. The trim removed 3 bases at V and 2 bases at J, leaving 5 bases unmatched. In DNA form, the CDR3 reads TGTGCCAGCAGTGATCCAGGGGGCAGGACTAATGAAAAACTGTTTTTT. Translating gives CASSDPGGRTNEKLFF.

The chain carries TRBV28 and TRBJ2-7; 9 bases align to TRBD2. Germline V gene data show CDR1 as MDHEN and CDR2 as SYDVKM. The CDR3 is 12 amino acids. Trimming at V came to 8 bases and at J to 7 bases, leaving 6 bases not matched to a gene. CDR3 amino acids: CASAIAGAEQYF. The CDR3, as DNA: TGTGCCAGCGCTATAGCGGGAGCTGAGCAGTACTTC.

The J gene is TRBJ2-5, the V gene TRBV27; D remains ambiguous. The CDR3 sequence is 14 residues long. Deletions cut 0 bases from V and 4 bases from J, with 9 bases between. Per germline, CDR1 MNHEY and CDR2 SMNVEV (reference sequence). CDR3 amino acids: CASSLSRLTETQYF. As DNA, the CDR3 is TGTGCCAGCAGTTTATCACGGTTAACAGAGACCCAGTACTTC.

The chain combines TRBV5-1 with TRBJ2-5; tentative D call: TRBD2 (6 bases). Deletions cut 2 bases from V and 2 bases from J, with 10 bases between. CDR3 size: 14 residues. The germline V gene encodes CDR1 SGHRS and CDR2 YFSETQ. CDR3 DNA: TGCGCCAGCAGCTTCGGGACTCATCAAGAGACCCAGTACTTC. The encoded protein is CASSFGTHQETQYF.

Here the CDR3 DNA reads TGCAGTGCTATGAGAACCGGGGAGCTGTTTTTT. As protein: CSAMRTGELFF. The genes are TRBV20-1 and TRBJ2-2; no firm D call. CDR1 and CDR2 from the germline V gene are DFQATT and SNEGSKA (reference sequence). Trimming took 4 bases from V and 5 from J, leaving 5 bases between them. The CDR3 is made up of 11 amino acids.

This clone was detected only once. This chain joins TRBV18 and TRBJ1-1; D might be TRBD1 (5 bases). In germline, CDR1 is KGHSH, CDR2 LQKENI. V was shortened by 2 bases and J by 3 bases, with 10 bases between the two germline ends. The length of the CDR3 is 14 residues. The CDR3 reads CASSPKAGDTEAFF. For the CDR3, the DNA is TGTGCCAGCTCACCAAAAGCGGGGGACACTGAAGCTTTCTTT.

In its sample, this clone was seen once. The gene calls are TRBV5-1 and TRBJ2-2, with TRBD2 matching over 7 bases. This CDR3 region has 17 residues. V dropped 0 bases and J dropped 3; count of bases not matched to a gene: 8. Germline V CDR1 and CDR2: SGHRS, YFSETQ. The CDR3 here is CASSLARGDSDTGELFF. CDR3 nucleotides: TGCGCCAGCAGCTTGGCCCGGGGGGACTCGGACACCGGGGAGCTGTTTTTT.

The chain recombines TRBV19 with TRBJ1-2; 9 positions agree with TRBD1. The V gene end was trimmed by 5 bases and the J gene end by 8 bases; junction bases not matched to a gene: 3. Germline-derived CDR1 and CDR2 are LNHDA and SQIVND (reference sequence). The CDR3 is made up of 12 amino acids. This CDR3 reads CASSRTGEGYTF. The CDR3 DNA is TGTGCCAGTAGTCGGACAGGGGAAGGCTACACCTTC.

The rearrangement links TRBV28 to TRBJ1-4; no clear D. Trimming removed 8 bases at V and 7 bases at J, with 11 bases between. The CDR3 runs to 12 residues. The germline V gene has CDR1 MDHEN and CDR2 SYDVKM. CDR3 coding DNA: TGTGCCAGCGGACTCGCACCTGAAAAACTGTTTTTT. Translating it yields CASGLAPEKLFF.

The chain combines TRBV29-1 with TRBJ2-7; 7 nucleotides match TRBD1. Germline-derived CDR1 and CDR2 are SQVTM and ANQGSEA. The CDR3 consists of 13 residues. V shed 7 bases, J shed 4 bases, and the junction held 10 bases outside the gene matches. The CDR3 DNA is TGCAGCGCCGAGGGGGCCGATCATTACGAGCAGTACTTC. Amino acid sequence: CSAEGADHYEQYF.

CDR3 nucleotides: TGTGCCAGTAGTATGCGAGCGGGGGTGGCGAGCGGGGAGCTGTTTTTT. This encodes CASSMRAGVASGELFF. The rearrangement links TRBV19 to TRBJ2-2; 8 bases line up with TRBD2. The CDR3 is 16 amino acids. Trimming removed 3 bases from V and 7 bases from J; junction bases left unmatched: 10. Germline V gene sequence: CDR1 LNHDA, CDR2 SQIVND (reference sequence).

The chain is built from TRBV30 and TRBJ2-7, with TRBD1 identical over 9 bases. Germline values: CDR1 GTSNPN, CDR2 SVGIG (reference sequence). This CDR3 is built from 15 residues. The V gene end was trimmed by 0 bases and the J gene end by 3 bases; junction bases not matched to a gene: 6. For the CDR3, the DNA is TGTGCCTGGAGTGTACCCGGGACAGGGATCTACGAGCAGTACTTC. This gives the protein CAWSVPGTGIYEQYF.